These 30 T cell receptor beta chains were all obtained from the same sample, sequenced in a study of technical replicates of blood from several donors. Method: immunoSEQ multiplex PCR; TCRdb's copy keeps in-frame clones and lacks some. The table lists tens of thousands of clones, around 90% of them singletons. The sample comprised T cells isolated from PBMCs. Receptors originate from a human donor in good health.

The chain couples TRBV28 to TRBJ2-3; D is ambiguous. Germline values: CDR1 MDHEN, CDR2 SYDVKM. The V end lost 6 bases, the J end lost 2 bases, and 6 bases lay between the germline ends. This CDR3 has 12 residues. The DNA of the CDR3 is TGTGCCAGCAGCCCGGTCACAGATACGCAGTATTTT. Encoded protein: CASSPVTDTQYF.

This rearrangement joins TRBV6-1 to TRBJ1-5; D is unresolved. This CDR3 comprises 12 residues. The germline V gene has CDR1 MNHNS and CDR2 SASEGT. V was pared by 8 bases and J by 2 bases, with 7 bases between. The CDR3 DNA sequence: TGTGCCAGCGACACCGGCAATCAGCCCCAGCATTTT. This gives the protein CASDTGNQPQHF.

The chain combines TRBV6-5 with TRBJ2-1; D gene ambiguous. Trimming removed 4 bases at V and 4 bases at J, with 8 bases between. This CDR3 contains 13 residues. Germline CDR1 reads MNHEY; CDR2 reads SVGAGI. The DNA for the CDR3 is TGTGCCAGCAGTTGGAGTGTGTACAATGAGCAGTTCTTC. Residues: CASSWSVYNEQFF.

The V and J genes are TRBV7-9 and TRBJ1-5; D is unclear. This CDR3 is 14 amino acids long. The germline V gene has CDR1 SEHNR and CDR2 FQNEAQ (reference sequence). The V end was cut by 5 bases, the J end by 3 bases, with 11 bases between. The CDR3 region is CASSPETVNQPQHF. The CDR3 nucleotides read TGTGCCAGCAGCCCAGAAACAGTCAATCAGCCCCAGCATTTT.

This chain links TRBV10-1 with TRBJ2-5, with 14 bases fitting TRBD2. The CDR3 is made up of 16 amino acids. CDR1 and CDR2 (germline): WNHNN, SYGVQD (reference sequence). J was trimmed by 7 bases and V by 6 bases; bases with no gene match: 10. CDR3 in DNA: TGCGCCAGCAGAAACCCGGGACTAGCGGGGGTAGGGACCCAGTACTTC. It translates to CASRNPGLAGVGTQYF.

In this sample, this clone turned up once. The chain recombines TRBV28 with TRBJ1-2; D might be TRBD1 (5 bases). Trimming removed 6 bases from V and 8 bases from J, with 22 bases in between. Per the germline V gene, CDR1 is MDHEN and CDR2 is SYDVKM. The length of the CDR3 is 15 residues. CDR3 nucleotide sequence: TGTGCCAGCAGGGATACCGGCGGGATCCGGGGGGGCTACACCTTC. Protein sequence: CASRDTGGIRGGYTF.

J is TRBJ2-2 and V is TRBV7-9, with 7 bases that match TRBD1. CDR1 SEHNR and CDR2 FQNEAQ come from the germline V gene (reference sequence). The V and J ends lost 2 bases and 1 base, in that order; junction bases with no gene match: 4. There are 16 residues in the CDR3. CDR3 amino acids: CASSLWQGENTGELFF. CDR3 DNA: TGTGCCAGCAGCTTATGGCAGGGGGAGAACACCGGGGAGCTGTTTTTT.

The chain is built from TRBV2 and TRBJ1-1; D is uncertain. CDR1 and CDR2 from the germline V gene are SNHLY and FYNNEI. The CDR3 sequence is 12 residues long. The V end was cut by 7 bases, the J end by 1 base, with 7 bases between. The CDR3 spells CASNLRNTEAFF. The DNA for the CDR3 is TGTGCCAGCAACCTCAGGAACACTGAAGCTTTCTTT. The full variable domain, in which reference TRBV2 and TRBJ1-1 provide the parts outside the CDR3, is EPEVTQTPSHQVTQMGQEVILRCVPISNHLYFYWYRQILGQKVEFLVSFYNNEISEKSEIFDDQFSVERPDGSNFTLKIRSTKLEDSAMYFCASNLRNTEAFFGQGTRLTVV.

The rearrangement uses TRBV2 and TRBJ1-3, with D hard to call. The CDR3 spans 15 residues. Germline CDR1 reads SNHLY; CDR2 reads FYNNEI. V shed 4 bases and J shed 0 bases, with 10 bases lying between them. The CDR3 DNA sequence: TGTGCCAGCAGTGGCATCACCTACTCTGGAAACACCATATATTTT. Translated, it gives CASSGITYSGNTIYF. The variable domain in full, completed from reference TRBV2 and TRBJ1-3, reads EPEVTQTPSHQVTQMGQEVILRCVPISNHLYFYWYRQILGQKVEFLVSFYNNEISEKSEIFDDQFSVERPDGSNFTLKIRSTKLEDSAMYFCASSGITYSGNTIYFGEGSWLTVV.

This chain connects TRBV5-1 to TRBJ2-2; 10 nucleotides agree with TRBD2. The junction had 4 bases not matched to a gene; V was cut back by 2 bases and J by 3 bases. The CDR3 is 16 residues long. Per germline, CDR1 SGHRS and CDR2 YFSETQ. CDR3 sequence reads: CASSLPSGGDTGELFF. The DNA for the CDR3 is TGCGCCAGCAGCTTACCTAGCGGGGGCGACACCGGGGAGCTGTTTTTT. Supplemented by reference TRBV5-1 and TRBJ2-2, the full variable domain reads KAGVTQTPRYLIKTRGQQVTLSCSPISGHRSVSWYQQTPGQGLQFLFEYFSETQRNKGNFPGRFSGRQFSNSRSEMNVSTLELGDSALYLCASSLPSGGDTGELFFGEGSRLTVL.

This chain joins TRBV4-1 and TRBJ1-1; 11 bases are shared with TRBD1. From germline, CDR1 is MGHRA and CDR2 YSYEKL. With 2 bases clipped from V and 11 bases from J, the junction kept 10 bases outside the gene matches. The CDR3 runs 15 residues. The chain's CDR3 is CASSQPGQGAIYAFF. The DNA of the CDR3 is TGCGCCAGCAGCCAACCCGGACAGGGGGCAATTTACGCTTTCTTT.

V is TRBV29-1 and J is TRBJ2-3; TRBD1 aligns across 7 bases. The germline CDR1 and CDR2 sequences are SQVTM and ANQGSEA. The CDR3 spans 14 residues. The junction had 8 bases not matched to a gene; V was cut back by 7 bases and J by 1 base. The CDR3 reads CSGARDSGTDTQYF. The CDR3 region has the DNA TGCAGCGGGGCTCGGGACAGCGGCACAGATACGCAGTATTTT.

CDR3 loop: CASSTSGWERETQYF. In DNA form, the CDR3 reads TGTGCCAGTAGCACTAGCGGGTGGGAAAGGGAGACCCAGTACTTC. The gene calls are TRBV19 and TRBJ2-5; TRBD2 agrees at 9 bases. V shed 6 bases, J shed 5 bases, and the junction held 10 bases outside the gene matches. There are 15 residues in the CDR3. Per the germline V gene, CDR1 is LNHDA and CDR2 is SQIVND (reference sequence).

The gene calls are TRBV28 and TRBJ1-2, with a weak D call TRBD1 (6 bases). Trimming pared 5 bases from V and 0 bases from J, leaving 13 bases between. Germline V gene sequence: CDR1 MDHEN, CDR2 SYDVKM. CDR3 length equals 15 residues. CDR3 in amino acids: CASSQGQKTNYGYTF. Here the CDR3 DNA reads TGTGCCAGCAGTCAAGGACAGAAAACTAACTATGGCTACACCTTC.

The chain carries TRBV11-2 and TRBJ2-5; D possibly corresponds to TRBD1 (5 bases). The CDR3 spans 13 residues. Looked up from germline, CDR1 is SGHAT and CDR2 is FQNNGV. The germline V and J ends were trimmed by 2 bases and 3 bases, with 7 bases remaining between them. The DNA of the CDR3 is TGTGCCAGCAGCTTATCGACAGAAGAGACCCAGTACTTC. Its protein is CASSLSTEETQYF.

Points on this clone: One end of the junction is discordant with germline, which a read error may explain. This sequence joins TRBV7-6 and TRBJ2-3; possibly TRBD1 for D (6 bases). The CDR3 runs to 15 residues. Germline V lookup: CDR1 SGHVS, CDR2 FNYEAQ. CDR3 residues: CASSPRTARTDTQYF. CDR3 in DNA: TGTGCCAGCAGCCCCCGGACAGCGCGCACGGATACGCAGTATTTT.

The chain uses TRBV28 and TRBJ1-4, with D perhaps TRBD1 (5 bases). Trimming pared 3 bases from V and 6 bases from J, leaving 23 bases between. The length of the CDR3 is 18 residues. Germline V CDR1 and CDR2: MDHEN, SYDVKM. The CDR3 DNA follows: TGTGCCAGCAGTTTTTCCCTCGTCGACAGCACAGACGATGAAAAACTGTTTTTT. Its translation is CASSFSLVDSTDDEKLFF. The full variable domain, rest sourced from reference TRBV28 and TRBJ1-4, is DVKVTQSSRYLVKRTGEKVFLECVQDMDHENMFWYRQDPGLGLRLIYFSYDVKMKEKGDIPEGYSVSREKKERFSLILESASTNQTSMYLCASSFSLVDSTDDEKLFFGSGTQLSVL.

The chain employs TRBV11-2 and TRBJ1-4; D uncertain. The CDR3 loop spans 19 amino acids. The V gene lost 2 bases and the J gene lost 6 bases, with 25 bases spanning the gap. Germline CDR1 is SGHAT and CDR2 is FQNNGV. CDR3 nucleotide sequence: TGTGCCAGCAGCTTATTAACTCGGTCCCGGGGAGTTGGGGATGAAAAACTGTTTTTT. Translating gives CASSLLTRSRGVGDEKLFF.

The chain links TRBV5-1 to TRBJ2-7; D perhaps matches TRBD1 (6 bases). CDR3 length: 14 residues. The V end lost 4 bases, the J end lost 2 bases, and 13 bases lay between the germline ends. Germline loops: CDR1 SGHRS, CDR2 YFSETQ. CDR3 region: CASSEETGTYEQYF. DNA for the CDR3: TGCGCCAGCAGCGAGGAAACAGGGACCTACGAGCAGTACTTC.

The rearrangement links TRBV12-5 to TRBJ2-2; D not resolved. Germline CDR1 and CDR2: LGHNT and FRNRAP. The CDR3 contains 12 residues. V was clipped by 3 bases and J by 10 bases, with 9 bases between them. The CDR3, as DNA: TGTGCTAGTGGTTTTAGTGTCGCGGAGCTGTTTTTT. Amino acid sequence: CASGFSVAELFF.

This chain connects TRBV14 to TRBJ2-7; perhaps TRBD2 as D (5 bases). CDR1 is SGHDN and CDR2 is FVKESK in the germline V gene. The V gene lost 6 bases and the J gene lost 0 bases, with 9 bases spanning the gap. This CDR3 region has 13 residues. The CDR3 DNA follows: TGTGCCAGCAGTTTAGCGAGCTCCTACGAGCAGTACTTC. Protein product: CASSLASSYEQYF.

The rearrangement links TRBV5-4 to TRBJ2-5; 12 bases are shared with TRBD2. Germline loops: CDR1 SGHNT, CDR2 YYREEE (reference sequence). Trimming at V came to 1 base and at J to 2 bases, leaving 9 bases not matched to a gene. There are 18 residues in the CDR3. The CDR3 spells CASSLSSYLAGGQETQYF. CDR3 bases: TGTGCCAGCAGCTTGTCCTCCTATCTAGCGGGGGGGCAAGAGACCCAGTACTTC.

The J gene is TRBJ2-7, the V gene TRBV6-5; a weak D match, TRBD2 (6 bases). V lost 0 bases to trimming and J lost 2 bases, with 8 bases between them. Germline V gene data show CDR1 as MNHEY and CDR2 as SVGAGI. The CDR3 contains 14 residues. CDR3 DNA sequence: TGTGCCAGCAGTTACTCGGGGGGTCCCTACGAGCAGTACTTC. It is translated as CASSYSGGPYEQYF.

This chain links TRBV5-1 with TRBJ2-3; TRBD2 matches at 9 bases. This CDR3 has 22 residues. V was pared by 2 bases and J by 2 bases, with 24 bases of the junction left unmatched. The V gene's germline CDR1 is SGHRS and CDR2 YFSETQ. The DNA for the CDR3 is TGCGCCAGCAGCTTCCGAGCGTGGTTCCAGCGGGAGGAATTAGAGTCCACAGATACGCAGTATTTT. This codes for CASSFRAWFQREELESTDTQYF.

This chain connects TRBV27 to TRBJ1-2; no firm D call. The length of the CDR3 is 14 residues. From germline, CDR1 is MNHEY and CDR2 SMNVEV (reference sequence). V gave up 5 bases and J gave up 3 bases, with 13 bases separating them. CDR3 region: CASSPLAEYYGYTF. DNA for the CDR3: TGTGCCAGCAGTCCTCTCGCCGAGTACTATGGCTACACCTTC.

The chain couples TRBV19 to TRBJ2-5, with 9 positions matching TRBD2. With 7 bases clipped from V and 5 bases from J, the junction kept 11 bases outside the gene matches. The germline V gene has CDR1 LNHDA and CDR2 SQIVND (reference sequence). This CDR3 has 15 amino acids. In DNA, the CDR3 is TGTGCCAGTAAATTTCGGCGGGGGGGCTGGGAGACCCAGTACTTC. As protein: CASKFRRGGWETQYF.

This chain connects TRBV19 to TRBJ1-1, with 8 positions matching TRBD1. The V gene end was trimmed by 5 bases and the J gene end by 6 bases; junction bases not matched to a gene: 2. Germline CDR1 and CDR2: LNHDA and SQIVND (reference sequence). The CDR3 spans 12 residues. CDR3 residues: CASSQGASEAFF. In nucleotides, the CDR3 is TGTGCCAGTAGTCAGGGGGCTTCTGAAGCTTTCTTT.

This rearrangement joins TRBV10-2 to TRBJ2-1; 16 nucleotides line up with TRBD2. Germline V gene lookup returns CDR1 WSHSY and CDR2 SAAADI. This CDR3 is 17 amino acids long. V was clipped by 6 bases and J by 5 bases; unmatched bases: 7. The DNA for the CDR3 is TGCGCCAGCAGGGGACTAGCGGGGGGGCCGGGGCACAATGAGCAGTTCTTC. Its translation: CASRGLAGGPGHNEQFF.

The genes are TRBV5-1 and TRBJ2-3, with 11 bases lining up with TRBD2. This CDR3 comprises 17 residues. Germline CDR1 SGHRS, CDR2 YFSETQ. V gave up 1 base and J gave up 4 bases; unmatched junction bases: 8. The CDR3 spells CASSLSILAGVADTQYF. In DNA form, the CDR3 reads TGCGCCAGCAGCTTGAGTATACTAGCGGGAGTGGCAGATACGCAGTATTTT.

The chain employs TRBV13 and TRBJ2-2; D possibly corresponds to TRBD1 (6 bases). Trimming pared 5 bases from V and 7 bases from J, leaving 17 bases between. The CDR3 sequence is 15 residues long. CDR1 is PRHDT and CDR2 is FYEKMQ in the germline V gene (reference sequence). CDR3 in DNA: TGTGCCAGCAGCACCTCCGGGACACCACGCGGGGAGCTGTTTTTT. Residues: CASSTSGTPRGELFF.